A single sample gave rise to the 27 T cell receptor beta chains below, sequenced in a study of regulatory T cells in long-lasting Graves disease. Time point meaning: newly diagnosed GD, antithyroid drugs for less than 3 months. PBMC-derived RNA was used for the TCR library. Arm-PCR of CDR3 regions and iRepertoire HTBI primers were the basis on which TCR beta libraries were built. TCRdb used MiXCR to reprocess the multiplex PCR reads, holding one entry per CDR3 protein. The data show around 320,000 distinct CDR3 sequences, 16% seen once. The same data also went into a second study, on T cells in Graves' hyperthyroidism and ophthalmopathy.

The source was peripheral blood mononuclear cells (PBMCs), collected at new diagnosis, from a patient treated with antithyroid drugs. The source is a man aged 40-49 years with Graves disease.

This clonotype was picked up many times. The chain combines TRBV20-1 with TRBJ1-4, with D possibly being TRBD1 (5 bases). Germline CDR1 DFQATT, CDR2 SNEGSKA (reference sequence). The CDR3 extends over 15 amino acids. V was clipped by 0 bases and J by 8 bases, with 16 bases between them. CDR3: CSARDYRDSGEKLFF. The CDR3 DNA reads TGCAGTGCTAGAGACTACCGGGACTCAGGGGAAAAACTGTTTTTT.

This clonotype was seen at least ten times. V is TRBV20-1 and J is TRBJ1-1; TRBD1 matches 9 bases. The CDR3 covers 14 residues. The germline V gene encodes CDR1 DFQATT and CDR2 SNEGSKA (reference sequence). V was clipped by 6 bases and J by 5 bases; unmatched bases: 10. The CDR3 DNA follows: TGCAGTGCCAGGTTGACAGGGGGTTTGACTGAAGCTTTCTTT. Its translation is CSARLTGGLTEAFF.

The chain combines TRBV6-2 or TRBV6-3 with TRBJ2-7; 10 bases align to TRBD1. The CDR3 sequence is 13 residues long. Germline-derived CDR1 and CDR2 are MNHEY and SVGEGT. The ends lost 5 bases at V and 7 bases at J; junction bases unmatched: 5. CDR3 residues: CASSQGQGLEQYF. As DNA, the CDR3 is TGTGCCAGCAGTCAGGGACAGGGGTTGGAGCAGTACTTC.

This clonotype was picked up many times. This rearrangement joins TRBV2 to TRBJ1-6; a weak D match, TRBD1 (5 bases). Trimming pared 7 bases from V and 9 bases from J, leaving 13 bases between. CDR1 is SNHLY and CDR2 is FYNNEI in the germline V gene. The CDR3 has 13 residues. This CDR3 reads CASTGVVGSPLHF. CDR3 DNA sequence: TGTGCCAGCACGGGGGTTGTCGGTTCACCCCTCCACTTT.

On this clonotype itself: A read error is the likely source, as a far larger clone sits one nucleotide away. V and J are TRBV9 and TRBJ2-7; TRBD1 matches at 8 bases. Germline CDR1 SGDLS, CDR2 YYNGEE. The CDR3 has 18 residues. Germline trimming cut 5 bases from V and 6 bases from J; bases unmatched to any gene: 22. CDR3 protein: CASSLSALGQAYPCEQYF. CDR3 sequence (DNA): TGTGCCAGCAGTTTAAGCGCTTTGGGACAGGCCTACCCCTGCGAGCAGTACTTC.

Comment on this clonotype: With a much larger clone just one base away, this may be a read error. The CDR3: CASSQDHTPDGFTDTQHF. CDR3 DNA: TGCGCCAGCAGCCAAGATCATACCCCAGATGGGTTTACAGATACGCAGCATTTT. The V call is TRBV4-3, the J call TRBJ2-3; D is unresolved. The DNA end lines up better with TRBJ1-5; the J call may be wrong. This CDR3 spans 18 amino acids. Germline CDR1 is LGHNA and CDR2 is YSLEER.

This clonotype has more than one count but fewer than ten. CDR3 DNA sequence: TGCAGTGCTAGAGATCTCATCTCGATTAACAATGAGCAGTTCTTC. Amino acids: CSARDLISINNEQFF. V gene TRBV20-1 combines with J gene TRBJ2-1; D not certain. Germline values: CDR1 DFQATT, CDR2 SNEGSKA (reference sequence). The CDR3 totals 15 residues. V was pared by 0 bases and J by 5 bases, with 14 bases between.

This clonotype was counted only a few times. The chain recombines TRBV19 with TRBJ1-2; possible D gene TRBD1, 5 bases. The CDR3 covers 15 residues. CDR1 LNHDA and CDR2 SQIVND come from the germline V gene (reference sequence). Trimming pared 5 bases from V and 2 bases from J, leaving 15 bases between. The CDR3 bases are TGTGCCAGTAGTCGACCGGGACTTCTAAACTATGGCTACACCTTC. Translating it yields CASSRPGLLNYGYTF.

The rearrangement links TRBV2 to TRBJ2-7, with unresolved D. V lost 5 bases and J lost 6, with 17 bases in between. CDR3 length: 14 residues. Germline V lookup: CDR1 SNHLY, CDR2 FYNNEI. The CDR3 loop reads CASSPPIGRFEQYF. The DNA of the CDR3 is TGTGCCAGCAGTCCCCCGATAGGCCGTTTCGAGCAGTACTTC.

This clonotype was seen at least ten times. The chain combines TRBV12-3 or TRBV12-4 with TRBJ1-3; D gene uncertain. CDR3 length: 14 residues. V was pared by 5 bases and J by 4 bases, with 12 bases between. The CDR3 region is CASSLDRMGNTIYF. The CDR3 coding sequence is TGTGCCAGCAGTCTCGACCGGATGGGAAACACCATATATTTT.

The rearrangement links TRBV6-5 to TRBJ2-5, with TRBD2 matching 10 bases. Trimming at V came to 4 bases and at J to 4 bases, leaving 6 bases not matched to a gene. CDR1 MNHEY and CDR2 SVGAGI come from the germline V gene. CDR3 size: 15 residues. CDR3 in amino acids: CASSLGTSDTETQYF. Here the CDR3 DNA reads TGTGCCAGCAGTTTAGGGACTAGCGATACAGAGACCCAGTACTTC.

This clonotype occurred many times. The genes are TRBV12-3 or TRBV12-4 and TRBJ2-5; no firm D call. V was shortened by 6 bases and J by 1 base, with 12 bases between the two germline ends. The CDR3 extends over 14 amino acids. The CDR3 DNA reads TGTGCCAGCAGCTACTCTCCCGTCCAAGAGACCCAGTACTTC. Encoded protein: CASSYSPVQETQYF.

This clonotype turned up a few times. The J gene is TRBJ2-1, the V gene TRBV2, with a possible D match to TRBD2 (5 bases). Trimming removed 6 bases from V and 11 bases from J, with 14 bases in between. The CDR3 has 12 residues. Germline-derived CDR1 and CDR2 are SNHLY and FYNNEI. The CDR3 sequence: CASSPDGGKQFF. The CDR3 region has the DNA TGTGCCAGCAGCCCGGACGGAGGCAAGCAGTTCTTC.

This clonotype was seen ten or more times. The V gene is TRBV5-1, the J gene TRBJ2-1, with 9 bases lining up with TRBD2. This CDR3 contains 18 residues. V was clipped by 2 bases and J by 1 base; unmatched bases: 10. Per germline, CDR1 SGHRS and CDR2 YFSETQ. CDR3 residues: CASSLALLAGASYNEQFF. In nucleotides, the CDR3 is TGCGCCAGCAGCTTAGCACTCTTAGCGGGGGCGTCCTACAATGAGCAGTTCTTC.

This clonotype was seen many times. The chain carries TRBV2 and TRBJ1-2, with D tentatively TRBD1 (6 bases). V lost 1 base to trimming and J lost 7 bases, with 13 bases between them. The germline gives CDR1 SNHLY, CDR2 FYNNEI. The CDR3 runs 14 residues. The CDR3 DNA sequence: TGTGCCAGCAGTGAAGGGCAGGGGAGACGTGGCTACACCTTC. This codes for CASSEGQGRRGYTF.

This clonotype showed up many times. The chain uses TRBV7-9 and TRBJ2-6, with D perhaps TRBD1 (6 bases). The germline V gene has CDR1 SEHNR and CDR2 FQNEAQ (reference sequence). This CDR3 contains 16 residues. With 3 bases removed from V and 0 bases from J, the gap between germline ends came to 9 bases. The CDR3 sequence is CASSFPRGSGANVLTF. DNA for the CDR3: TGTGCCAGCAGCTTCCCCAGGGGCTCTGGGGCCAACGTCCTGACTTTC.

This clonotype has ten or more counts. J is TRBJ1-1 and V is TRBV20-1; D possibly corresponds to TRBD1 (5 bases). Per the germline V gene, CDR1 is DFQATT and CDR2 is SNEGSKA (reference sequence). Trimming took off 6 bases at V and 3 bases at J, with 11 bases between the two ends. The CDR3 covers 12 residues. The chain's CDR3 is CSATTAYTEAFF. CDR3 bases: TGCAGTGCAACGACAGCTTACACTGAAGCTTTCTTT.

Ten or more counts support this clonotype. This chain uses TRBV20-1 with TRBJ2-1; tentatively, D is TRBD1 or TRBD2 (5 bases each). The V end was cut by 6 bases, the J end by 5 bases, with 20 bases between. This CDR3 contains 15 residues. The germline V gene has CDR1 DFQATT and CDR2 SNEGSKA (reference sequence). CDR3 loop: CSAPNFRDPNNEQFF. In DNA, the CDR3 is TGCAGTGCCCCTAATTTCCGGGACCCGAACAATGAGCAGTTCTTC.

This chain links TRBV5-1 with TRBJ2-7; 7 bases line up with TRBD1. V trimming: 5 bases; J trimming: 5 bases; junction bases outside the gene matches: 7. The CDR3 extends over 13 amino acids. Per germline, CDR1 SGHRS and CDR2 YFSETQ. CDR3 DNA sequence: TGCGCCAGCAGTATTACAGGGGACCACGAGCAGTACTTC. Amino acid sequence: CASSITGDHEQYF.

This clonotype has only a few counts. DNA of the CDR3: TGTGCCAGTAGTACTACAACAGCTTTCTTT. Its translation is CASSTTTAFF. The chain combines TRBV19 with TRBJ1-1; D uncertain. The CDR3 runs to 10 residues. Germline CDR1 is LNHDA and CDR2 is SQIVND (reference sequence). V gave up 4 bases and J gave up 10 bases, with 7 bases separating them. Looking up the rest from reference TRBV19 and TRBJ1-1 gives the full variable domain: DGGITQSPKYLFRKEGQNVTLSCEQNLNHDAMYWYRQDPGQGLRLIYYSQIVNDFQKGDIAEGYSVSREKKESFPLTVTSAQKNPTAFYLCASSTTTAFFGQGTRLTVV.

This clonotype turned up a few times. The chain combines TRBV29-1 with TRBJ2-1; TRBD2 agrees at 10 bases. The J segment lost 4 bases and the V segment lost 4 bases, leaving 4 bases of the junction unmatched. Per germline, CDR1 SQVTM and CDR2 ANQGSEA. The CDR3 totals 14 residues. In nucleotides, the CDR3 is TGCAGCGTTGCGGCAGCGGGGGGGTACAATGAGCAGTTCTTC. This sequence encodes CSVAAAGGYNEQFF.

This rearrangement joins TRBV5-1 to TRBJ1-1, with a weak D call TRBD1 (6 bases). In germline, CDR1 is SGHRS, CDR2 YFSETQ. V lost 7 bases, J lost 4 bases, and 14 bases lay in between. The CDR3 consists of 13 residues. The CDR3 DNA is TGCGCCAGCGGTCTCGGGGGCGGCACTGAAGCTTTCTTT. As protein: CASGLGGGTEAFF.

This clonotype was detected once. V gene TRBV6-2 or TRBV6-3 combines with J gene TRBJ1-1; possible D gene TRBD1, 6 bases. CDR1 is MNHEY and CDR2 is SVGEGT in the germline V gene. This CDR3 spans 16 amino acids. V was pared by 6 bases and J by 1 base, with 18 bases between. CDR3 sequence (DNA): TGTGCCAGCAGAAACAGGCCGAGAGGGGGGAACACTGAAGCTTTCTTT. It is translated as CASRNRPRGGNTEAFF.

V usage is TRBV20-1 and J usage is TRBJ2-1, with D perhaps being TRBD1 or TRBD2 (5 bases each). V was shortened by 3 bases and J by 2 bases, with 11 bases between the two germline ends. Germline loops: CDR1 DFQATT, CDR2 SNEGSKA (reference sequence). This CDR3 region has 14 residues. The CDR3 here is CSASSEGPYNEQFF. The CDR3 DNA reads TGCAGTGCTAGTAGCGAGGGGCCCTACAATGAGCAGTTCTTC.

This clonotype was seen a few times. This rearrangement joins TRBV5-1 to TRBJ2-7, with 9 nucleotides matching TRBD2. This CDR3 is built from 15 residues. Germline values: CDR1 SGHRS, CDR2 YFSETQ. V trimming: 0 bases; J trimming: 6 bases; junction bases outside the gene matches: 7. In DNA, the CDR3 is TGCGCCAGCAGCTTGGAGGCGGGGGGGAGACCCGAGCAGTACTTC. This encodes CASSLEAGGRPEQYF.

This clonotype was detected a few times. The chain combines TRBV20-1 with TRBJ2-7; weak D call: TRBD1 (5 bases). Germline-derived CDR1 and CDR2 are DFQATT and SNEGSKA (reference sequence). Trimming took off 0 bases at V and 7 bases at J, with 13 bases between the two ends. The CDR3 sequence is 13 residues long. The CDR3, as DNA: TGCAGTGCTAGAGACCGCAGGGTTGGTGAGCAGTACTTC. This encodes CSARDRRVGEQYF.

This clonotype came up once. The V gene is TRBV20-1, the J gene TRBJ1-1; D is possibly TRBD1 (5 bases). CDR3 size: 14 residues. V lost 4 bases, J lost 3 bases, and 15 bases lay in between. In germline, CDR1 is DFQATT, CDR2 SNEGSKA (reference sequence). This chain's CDR3 is CSAIEGQSYTEAFF. Here the CDR3 DNA reads TGCAGTGCTATAGAAGGACAAAGCTACACTGAAGCTTTCTTT.